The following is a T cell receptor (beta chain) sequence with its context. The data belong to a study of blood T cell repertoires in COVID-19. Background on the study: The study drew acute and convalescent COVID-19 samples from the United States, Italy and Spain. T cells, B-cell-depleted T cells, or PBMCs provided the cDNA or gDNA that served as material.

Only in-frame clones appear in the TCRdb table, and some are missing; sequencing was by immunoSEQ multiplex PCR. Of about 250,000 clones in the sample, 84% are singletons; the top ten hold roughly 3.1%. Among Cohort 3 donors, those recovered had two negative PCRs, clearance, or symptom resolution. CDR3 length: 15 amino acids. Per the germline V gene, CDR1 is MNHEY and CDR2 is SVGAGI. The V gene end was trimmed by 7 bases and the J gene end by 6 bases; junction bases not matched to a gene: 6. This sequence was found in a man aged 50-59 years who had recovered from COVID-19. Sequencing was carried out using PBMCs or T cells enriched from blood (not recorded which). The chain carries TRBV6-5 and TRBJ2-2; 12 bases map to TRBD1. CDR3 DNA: TGTGCCAGCAACACCCGGGACAGGGGGCCCGGGGAGCTGTTTTTT. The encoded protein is CASNTRDRGPGELFF.